The rows below give T cell receptor beta chains drawn from one sample of a study of graft-versus-host responses after intestinal transplantation. Sequencing used immunoSEQ multiplex PCR; TCRdb keeps in-frame clones, though not all of them. The sample contains about 89,000 clones, more than 85% of which appear only once. These receptors have no identified antigens. The sequencing used unstimulated CD8+ T cells sorted from spleen or lymph node cells, collected before intestinal transplant. The receptor source for this set is a human donor who received an intestinal transplant. The CDR3 runs from the conserved cysteine through the conserved F or W. A D gene is named only where the DNA matches it firmly. Size is stated for part of the rows, as once, few or many counts, or as a class when the clone is expanded.

j_call cdr3_length clone_size v_call d_call cdr3_nt cdr3_aa
TRBJ2-3 15 NA TRBV7-6 NA TGTGCCAGCAGCTTAGTCGGGGGAGTCACAGATACGCAGTATTTT CASSLVGGVTDTQYF
TRBJ2-3 20 NA TRBV21-1 NA TGTGCCAGCAGCAAAGAAGGAAAAAGGCCAGGGGAAACTAGCACAGATACGCAGTATTTT CASSKEGKRPGETSTDTQYF
TRBJ2-5 14 NA TRBV10-2 TRBD2 TGCGCCAGCAGTTTAGCGGGGGGGGGTGAGACCCAGTACTTC CASSLAGGGETQYF
TRBJ1-2 16 NA TRBV12-5 TRBD1 TGTGCTAGTGGTTTCGGCCCTGGGACAGTGGATAATGGCTACACCTTC CASGFGPGTVDNGYTF
TRBJ2-3 15 NA TRBV5-6 NA TGTGCCAGCAGCTTGTTGGCCAGTTACACAGATACGCAGTATTTT CASSLLASYTDTQYF
TRBJ1-4 17 NA TRBV7-9 NA TGTGCCAGCAGCTCGGGACAATCGGGCACGGCTAATGAAAAACTGTTTTTT CASSSGQSGTANEKLFF
TRBJ2-1 17 NA TRBV4-1 NA TGCGCCAGCAGCCAAGAAGAGACAGCCCTAAGACAATATGAGCAGTTCTTC CASSQEETALRQYEQFF
TRBJ1-6 15 once TRBV14 TRBD1 TGTGCCAGCAGCCAAAACCGGGACAGGGAATCACCCCTCCACTTT CASSQNRDRESPLHF
TRBJ2-7 15 NA TRBV2 TRBD1 TGTGCCAGCAGTGAAGCCCTGACAGGGGGCTACGAGCAGTACTTC CASSEALTGGYEQYF
TRBJ1-1 13 NA TRBV7-8 TRBD1 TGTGCCAGCAGCACGCGGACAGGCGACGAAGCTTTCTTT CASSTRTGDEAFF
TRBJ2-7 14 NA TRBV5-4 TRBD1 TGTGCCAGCAGCCCCGACAGGGGATTCTACGAGCAGTACTTC CASSPDRGFYEQYF
TRBJ1-2 15 few TRBV2 TRBD1 TGTGCCAGCAGTGAAGTTGGACAGGTCAACTATGGCTACACCTTC CASSEVGQVNYGYTF
TRBJ1-6 14 NA TRBV5-8 TRBD1 TGTGCCAGCAGGGTGGGACAGGGCAATTCACCCCTCCACTTT CASRVGQGNSPLHF
TRBJ2-5 16 NA TRBV7-9 TRBD1 TGTGCCAGCAGCTTTATGACAGGGGTTAAGGAAGAGACCCAGTACTTC CASSFMTGVKEETQYF
TRBJ2-5 15 NA TRBV2 TRBD2 TGTGCCAGCAGGGAGACTAGCGGGGGGCAAGAGACCCAGTACTTC CASRETSGGQETQYF
TRBJ2-7 13 once TRBV5-6 NA TGTGCCAGCAGCGACACATTTACCTACGAGCAGTACTTC CASSDTFTYEQYF
TRBJ2-2 14 NA TRBV28 NA TGTGCCAGTAGTTCCAGGCGGGGGCCCGGGGAGCTGTTTTTT CASSSRRGPGELFF
TRBJ1-1 12 NA TRBV25-1 TRBD1 TGTGCCAGCAGCATAGGGACAGCTGAAGCTTTCTTT CASSIGTAEAFF
TRBJ1-2 14 NA TRBV4-3 NA TGCGCCAGCAGCCAAGAGCAGGTGGGCTATGGCTACACCTTC CASSQEQVGYGYTF
TRBJ2-3 13 NA TRBV19 NA TGTGCCAGTAGTATAATTGCGGGTGATACGCAGTATTTT CASSIIAGDTQYF
TRBJ2-3 16 NA TRBV27 NA TGTGCCAGCAGTTTGGACAGTCCTCTGAGCACAGATACGCAGTATTTT CASSLDSPLSTDTQYF
TRBJ2-7 16 NA TRBV30 TRBD2 TGTGCCTGGAGCCCCTGGGGGGCTAGCGGGGGCTACGAGCAGTACTTC CAWSPWGASGGYEQYF
TRBJ1-4 16 NA TRBV7-9 TRBD1 TGTGCCAGCAGCCCCGGGACAGCTTTAACTAATGAAAAACTGTTTTTT CASSPGTALTNEKLFF
TRBJ1-5 14 NA TRBV12-2 NA TGTGCAAGTCGCCACTGGGACTTTCAGAGGCCCCAGCATTTT CASRHWDFQRPQHF
TRBJ2-7 14 few TRBV10-2 TRBD1 TGCGCCAGCAGGTTAACAGGGGACGCCTACGAGCAGTACTTC CASRLTGDAYEQYF
TRBJ1-6 14 NA TRBV30 NA TGTGCCTGGAGTGTGGGCTCCGGTGGATCACCCCTCCACTTT CAWSVGSGGSPLHF
TRBJ1-1 12 NA TRBV11-2 NA TGTGCCAGCAGCTTCGGTAACACTGAAGCTTTCTTT CASSFGNTEAFF
TRBJ2-3 15 once TRBV5-6 TRBD2 TGTGCCAGCAGCTCTAGCGGGGGGAGCACAGATACGCAGTATTTT CASSSSGGSTDTQYF
TRBJ1-4 14 NA TRBV11-2 NA TGTGCCAGCAGCTTAGTCCCGGGAGAGGAAAAACTGTTTTTT CASSLVPGEEKLFF
TRBJ1-3 15 NA TRBV4-3 NA TGCGCCAGCAGCCAAGATGGGGGGGCTGGAAACACCATATATTTT CASSQDGGAGNTIYF
TRBJ2-3 15 once TRBV7-2 NA TGTGCCAGCAGCTATAGCGGTGCTAGCACAGATACGCAGTATTTT CASSYSGASTDTQYF
TRBJ2-1 15 NA TRBV7-9 TRBD1 TGTGCCAGCAGCTTAACTTCGACAGGGCGAAATGAGCAGTTCTTC CASSLTSTGRNEQFF
TRBJ2-1 14 NA TRBV9 TRBD1 TGTGCCAGCAGCCCGTGGGACAGGTTAAATGAGCAGTTCTTC CASSPWDRLNEQFF
TRBJ1-2 14 NA TRBV7-9 NA TGTGCCAGCAGCTTAGGAAGAGGGCCCAATGGCTACACCTTC CASSLGRGPNGYTF
TRBJ1-5 14 NA TRBV4-1 NA TGCGCCAGCAGCCCCGGACAGATCAATCAGCCCCAGCATTTT CASSPGQINQPQHF
TRBJ2-1 19 NA TRBV12-2 NA TGTGCAAGTCGCTTAGGGGTAGCGGGGGGTTTGAGCTCCTACAATGAGCAGTTCTTC CASRLGVAGGLSSYNEQFF
TRBJ2-7 14 NA TRBV15 NA TGTGCCACCAGCAACTGGGACAAGGCCTACGAGCAGTACTTC CATSNWDKAYEQYF
TRBJ2-7 16 NA TRBV27 TRBD2 TGTGCCGGCAGTCCTAGGACTAGCGCAACATCCGTCGAGCAGTACTTC CAGSPRTSATSVEQYF
TRBJ1-1 12 NA TRBV5-4 NA TGTGCCAGCAGCTTGGAGGGGGGGGAAGCTTTCTTT CASSLEGGEAFF
TRBJ1-6 16 NA TRBV7-9 NA TGTGCCAGCAGCCACGGGGGAAGCTCCTATAATTCACCCCTCCACTTT CASSHGGSSYNSPLHF
TRBJ1-1 14 NA TRBV6-5 NA TGTGCCAGCAGTTACTCGGGAGTGTACACTGAAGCTTTCTTT CASSYSGVYTEAFF
TRBJ1-2 12 NA TRBV27 TRBD1 TGTGCCAGCAGTCTGACAGGGGATGGCTACACCTTC CASSLTGDGYTF
TRBJ2-7 15 NA TRBV30 NA TGTGCCTGGACCCTAGGGGCAGGGGTCCCCCACGAGCAGTACTTC CAWTLGAGVPHEQYF
TRBJ1-2 17 once TRBV13 TRBD1 TGTGCCAGCAGCCAGACCCCCGGGACAGGAGCTAACTATGGCTACACCTTC CASSQTPGTGANYGYTF